Listed here is a single TCR beta chain. What it binds is unknown. Trimming removed 8 bases at V and 3 bases at J, with 16 bases between. From germline, CDR1 is SGHVS and CDR2 FQNEAQ. The CDR3 runs to 14 residues. This entry comes from a study of cytotoxic CD8 clonotypes in ibrutinib-treated CLL. Whole-study results and caveats: Clonality increased at ibrutinib response, then returned toward baseline at progression.

Profiled with immunoSEQ multiplex PCR; TCRdb holds only in-frame clones, not every one. The top ten hold 14% of the sample, which has over 25,000 clones, roughly 60% seen once. The clonotype comes from a human donor with chronic lymphocytic leukemia. Specimen: PBMCs, collected before ibrutinib treatment. The rearrangement links TRBV7-8 to TRBJ2-5; D perhaps matches TRBD1 (6 bases). CDR3: CASSTRDTKETQYF. The CDR3 DNA reads as TGTGCCAGCTCAACCCGGGACACCAAAGAGACCCAGTACTTC. Supplemented by reference TRBV7-8 and TRBJ2-5, the full variable domain reads GAGVSQSPRYKVAKRGQDVALRCDPISGHVSLFWYQQALGQGPEFLTYFQNEAQLDKSGLPSDRFFAERPEGSVSTLKIQRTQQEDSAVYLCASSTRDTKETQYFGPGTRLLVL.